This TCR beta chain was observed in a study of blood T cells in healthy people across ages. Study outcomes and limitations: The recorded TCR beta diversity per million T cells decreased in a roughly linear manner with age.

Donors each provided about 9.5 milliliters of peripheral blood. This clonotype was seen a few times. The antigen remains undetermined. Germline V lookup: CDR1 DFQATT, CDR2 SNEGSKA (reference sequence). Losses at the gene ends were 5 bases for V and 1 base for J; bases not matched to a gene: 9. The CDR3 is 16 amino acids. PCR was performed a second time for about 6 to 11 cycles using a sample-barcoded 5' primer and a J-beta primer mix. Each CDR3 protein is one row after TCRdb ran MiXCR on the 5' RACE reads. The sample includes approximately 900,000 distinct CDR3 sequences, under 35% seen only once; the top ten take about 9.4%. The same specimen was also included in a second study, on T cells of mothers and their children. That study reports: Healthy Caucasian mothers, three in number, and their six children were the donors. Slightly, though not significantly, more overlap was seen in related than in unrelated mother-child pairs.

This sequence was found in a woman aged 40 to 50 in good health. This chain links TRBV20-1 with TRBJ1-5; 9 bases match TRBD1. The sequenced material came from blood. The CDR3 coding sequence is TGCAGTGCTCCCCCACAGGGGGCGGTGAGCAATCAGCCCCAGCATTTT. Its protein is CSAPPQGAVSNQPQHF.